A selection of T cell receptor beta chains follows, all from one sample in a study of OX40 agonist ivuxolimab in advanced cancers. TCRdb's table, derived via immunoSEQ multiplex PCR, lists solely in-frame clones and lacks some. This table has 85,000 to 130,000 clones, over 75% appearing once. The sequenced sample was CD4+ or CD8+ T cells sorted from blood, obtained in a trial of the OX40 agonist ivuxolimab. The receptors were sampled from an adult with an advanced solid tumor such as melanoma, head and neck, liver or kidney cancer. The CDR3 runs from the conserved cysteine through the conserved F or W. A D gene is named only where the DNA matches it firmly. Expanded clones get a size class; other rows say once, few or many, or leave the size out.

size	D	J	V	DNA	CDR3
-	-	TRBJ1-6	TRBV2	TGTGCCAGTTCCCTGGGAAGGGGGAGCAATAATTCACCCCTCCACTTT	CASSLGRGSNNSPLHF
-	-	TRBJ2-1	TRBV7-9	TGTGCCAGCAGCAAAAGCGGACTCAATTACAATGAGCAGTTCTTC	CASSKSGLNYNEQFF
-	TRBD1	TRBJ1-5	TRBV7-9	TGTGCCAGCAGCTTAGCTCCGGACAGGGGAAAATGGAATCAGCCCCAGCATTTT	CASSLAPDRGKWNQPQHF
-	-	TRBJ2-5	TRBV9	TGTGCCAGCAGCGTAGATGGGGGAGAGACCCAGTACTTC	CASSVDGGETQYF
-	TRBD2	TRBJ2-1	TRBV11-3	TGTGCCAGCAGCAAAGGGTTAGCGGGGGACAATGAGCAGTTCTTC	CASSKGLAGDNEQFF
-	TRBD1	TRBJ1-2	TRBV18	TGTGCCAGCACCGCAAATACACCCTCTAATACAGGGGGCGCAGGTGGCTACACCTTC	CASTANTPSNTGGAGGYTF
-	TRBD1	TRBJ1-5	TRBV7-9	TGTGCCAGCAGCTTAGAGGGGACAGGGAGTCAGCCCCAGCATTTT	CASSLEGTGSQPQHF
-	-	TRBJ2-4	TRBV28	TGTGCCAGCAGTAAGAGTGGGACCAAAAACATTCAGTACTTC	CASSKSGTKNIQYF
-	-	TRBJ2-7	TRBV7-8	TGTGCCAGCAGCTTAGGAAGCAGACGCGGGACCTACGAGCAGTACTTC	CASSLGSRRGTYEQYF
-	-	TRBJ1-1	TRBV18	TGTGCCAGCTCCCGGACAGACAAGAACACTGAAGCTTTCTTT	CASSRTDKNTEAFF
-	-	TRBJ2-1	TRBV18	TGTGCCAGCTCACCTGAAAATGAGCAGTTCTTC	CASSPENEQFF
-	TRBD1	TRBJ2-5	TRBV19	TGTGCCAGCGCAACAGGGGTAGTTGAGACCCAGTACTTC	CASATGVVETQYF
-	-	TRBJ2-2	TRBV7-9	TGTGCCAGCAGCCGTATAGCGAGCACCGGGGAGCTGTTTTTT	CASSRIASTGELFF
-	-	TRBJ2-3	TRBV28	TGTGCCAGTTTACCTAACACAGATACGCAGTATTTT	CASLPNTDTQYF
-	-	TRBJ2-3	TRBV19	TGTGCCAGTAGTCCTGGACACTTCCGAGATACGCAGTATTTT	CASSPGHFRDTQYF
-	TRBD1	TRBJ1-1	TRBV19	TGTGCCAGTAGTATCCCCCGACAGGGTGAAGCTTTCTTT	CASSIPRQGEAFF
-	-	TRBJ1-2	TRBV28	TGTGCCAGCAGTTATCCCTCCGCAGGGTGGGATCGCTACACCTTC	CASSYPSAGWDRYTF
-	-	TRBJ2-7	TRBV7-2	TGTGCCAGCAGCTTAGGTGGTGGGAGCCCCTACGAGCAGTACTTC	CASSLGGGSPYEQYF
-	-	TRBJ1-2	TRBV4-1	TGCGCCAGCAGCCAAGGACCCGGAGCTAACTATGGCTACACCTTC	CASSQGPGANYGYTF
few	-	TRBJ2-5	TRBV27	TGTGCCAGCAGTATTAGGGGGCCGAGGGGACTACATCAAGAGACCCAGTACTTC	CASSIRGPRGLHQETQYF
-	-	TRBJ2-2	TRBV5-1	TGCGCCAGCAGCTTGGCCGTTATCCACACCGGGGAGCTGTTTTTT	CASSLAVIHTGELFF
-	-	TRBJ1-4	TRBV9	TGTGCCAGCAGCGGAAAGGACCGAATAAATGAAAAACTGTTTTTT	CASSGKDRINEKLFF
-	TRBD1	TRBJ1-2	TRBV29-1	TGCAGCGTTACTTTCCTCGCAGGGGGCGGTGGCTACACCTTC	CSVTFLAGGGGYTF
-	TRBD2	TRBJ2-1	TRBV6-6	TGTGCCAGCGGGAGCGGGAGGGCCCCCAATGAGCAGTTCTTC	CASGSGRAPNEQFF
-	TRBD1	TRBJ2-6	TRBV28	TGTGCCAGCAGACTACAGGGGGCGGTGGGGGCCAACGTCCTGACTTTC	CASRLQGAVGANVLTF
once	TRBD1	TRBJ1-3	TRBV9	TGTGCCAGCAGCGGTACAGGGGCTAGTGGAAACACCATATATTTT	CASSGTGASGNTIYF
-	-	TRBJ2-6	TRBV7-2	TGTGCCAGCAGCTTAGCCGGAGGCTTCTCTGGGGCCAACGTCCTGACTTTC	CASSLAGGFSGANVLTF
-	-	TRBJ2-1	TRBV4-1	TGCGCCAGCAGCCAAGAAACGGCGAACTACAATGAGCAGTTCTTC	CASSQETANYNEQFF
once	-	TRBJ2-1	TRBV7-2	TGTGCCAGCAGCTCCCCGGGAGCCCCATCCTCCTACAATGAGCAGTTCTTC	CASSSPGAPSSYNEQFF
-	TRBD1	TRBJ2-5	TRBV10-3	TGTGCCACCGCATCGACAGGGTATGGACAAGAGACCCAGTACTTC	CATASTGYGQETQYF
-	TRBD2	TRBJ2-7	TRBV7-2	TGTGCCAGCAGCAGCTGGGAGGGAGGGTTGTACGAGCAGTACTTC	CASSSWEGGLYEQYF
-	-	TRBJ2-2	TRBV9	TGTGCCAGCAGCGTATCCGGGACAAGGAACACCGGGGAGCTGTTTTTT	CASSVSGTRNTGELFF
-	-	TRBJ2-3	TRBV5-1	TGCGCCAGCAGCTTGGGCCAGAGCACAGATACGCAGTATTTT	CASSLGQSTDTQYF
-	-	TRBJ2-1	TRBV5-1	TGCGCCAGCAGCTTGTATGCTAGCCGACACAATGAGCAGTTCTTC	CASSLYASRHNEQFF
-	TRBD2	TRBJ2-5	TRBV9	TGTGCCAGCAGCGTAGCAGCGGGAGGATGGGAGACCCAGTACTTC	CASSVAAGGWETQYF
-	-	TRBJ2-1	TRBV29-1	TGCAGCGTTGCGGCCGACTACAATGAGCAGTTCTTC	CSVAADYNEQFF
-	TRBD1	TRBJ1-2	TRBV28	TGTGCCAGCCAGTTCGGACAGGTCCGCTATGGCTACACCTTC	CASQFGQVRYGYTF
-	TRBD1	TRBJ2-1	TRBV19	TGTGCCAGTAGTCCGGGACAGGCAATTTGGCGGGGAACCCGACCGTACAATGAGCAGTTCTTC	CASSPGQAIWRGTRPYNEQFF
-	TRBD2	TRBJ2-4	TRBV28	TGTGCCAGCAGTTTATTTGGGGTAGCGGGAGGCATTCAGTACTTC	CASSLFGVAGGIQYF
-	TRBD1	TRBJ2-7	TRBV25-1	TGTGCCAGCGGACAGGGCTACGAGCAGTACTTC	CASGQGYEQYF
-	-	TRBJ2-5	TRBV19	TGTGCCAGTAGTATACGGCAGAGCCAAGAGACCCAGTACTTC	CASSIRQSQETQYF
-	-	TRBJ2-7	TRBV20-1	TGCAGTGCTAGGAATTCCCACGAGCAGTACTTC	CSARNSHEQYF
-	-	TRBJ2-1	TRBV5-1	TGCGCCAGTGCGACTAGTCCCCATGGATCGTCGTATGAGCAGTTCTTC	CASATSPHGSSYEQFF
-	TRBD1	TRBJ2-1	TRBV7-9	TGTGCCAGCAGCAAGCAGGGGGCGGGATCGGGATTAAGGCAGTTCTTC	CASSKQGAGSGLRQFF
-	TRBD1	TRBJ1-5	TRBV10-3	TGTGCCATCAGTGAAGGGGGCGCGGGTCAGCCCCAGCATTTT	CAISEGGAGQPQHF
-	-	TRBJ1-5	TRBV29-1	TGCAGCGTTGCCCTAGATAGCAATCAGCCCCAGCATTTT	CSVALDSNQPQHF
-	-	TRBJ2-2	TRBV15	TGTGCCACCAGCAGAGAGCGGACAACAGGCAGGACCGGGGAGCTGTTTTTT	CATSRERTTGRTGELFF
-	TRBD2	TRBJ2-1	TRBV5-1	TGCGCCAGCAATAGCGGGGTAGAGCACAATGAGCAGTTCTTC	CASNSGVEHNEQFF
-	-	TRBJ1-1	TRBV7-8	TGTGCCAGCAGCTTAATGCGGAGGGTTGAGGGCACTGAAGCTTTCTTT	CASSLMRRVEGTEAFF
-	-	TRBJ2-1	TRBV7-2	TGTGCGAGTAGCCTAGCGTCATACACCTACAATGAGCAGTTCTTC	CASSLASYTYNEQFF
-	-	TRBJ1-2	TRBV28	TGTGCCAGCAGTTCGGGGGGGCCTGACTATGGCTACACCTTC	CASSSGGPDYGYTF